These 23 T cell receptor beta chains were all obtained from the same sample, sequenced in a study of blood T cell repertoires in COVID-19. TCRdb's copy holds only in-frame clones and misses some; the assay was immunoSEQ multiplex PCR. The table includes fewer than 90,000 clones, about 78% detected once. The specimen sequenced was peripheral blood. These receptors all stem from a woman at least 80 years old with acute or convalescent COVID-19.

J is TRBJ1-1 and V is TRBV2; 8 nucleotides align to TRBD1. The germline V gene has CDR1 SNHLY and CDR2 FYNNEI. The junction had 11 bases not matched to a gene; V was cut back by 0 bases and J by 11 bases. The CDR3 sequence is 15 residues long. CDR3: CASSEAYKTGVDAFF. CDR3 coding DNA: TGTGCCAGCAGTGAAGCGTACAAGACAGGGGTGGATGCTTTCTTT.

The rearrangement uses TRBV15 and TRBJ2-1; maybe TRBD2 (7 bases). The CDR3 is 16 residues long. Trimming pared 1 base from V and 5 bases from J, leaving 15 bases between. Germline V gives CDR1 LNHNV, CDR2 YYDKDF (reference sequence). The CDR3 is CATSRALTGGNNEQFF. The CDR3 coding sequence is TGTGCCACCAGCAGAGCGTTGACGGGGGGCAACAATGAGCAGTTCTTC.

The chain joins TRBV28 to TRBJ2-6, with D tentatively TRBD1 (6 bases). CDR3 length: 15 amino acids. Trimming removed 6 bases from V and 0 bases from J, with 9 bases in between. The V gene's germline CDR1 is MDHEN and CDR2 SYDVKM. The CDR3: CASSRTASGANVLTF. The CDR3 DNA sequence: TGTGCCAGCAGCCGGACAGCCTCTGGGGCCAACGTCCTGACTTTC.

The chain has TRBV24-1 and TRBJ2-7; D gene uncertain. The CDR3 is 14 residues long. Trimming stripped 4 bases from V and 2 bases from J, with 11 bases between. Germline V lookup: CDR1 KGHDR, CDR2 SFDVKD. The CDR3 bases are TGTGCCACCAGTGACCTATCACGCCCCTACGAGCAGTACTTC. Protein: CATSDLSRPYEQYF.

The chain employs TRBV4-3 and TRBJ1-4; D not certain. In germline, CDR1 is LGHNA, CDR2 YSLEER. The CDR3 spans 15 residues. Trimming pared 4 bases from V and 8 bases from J, leaving 17 bases between. The DNA for the CDR3 is TGCGCCAGCAGCCTCGCCTTGACAAAATACGAAAAACTGTTTTTT. Translated, it gives CASSLALTKYEKLFF.

This chain links TRBV20-1 with TRBJ1-2; tentatively, D is TRBD1 (5 bases). The V gene's germline CDR1 is DFQATT and CDR2 SNEGSKA (reference sequence). The V end lost 3 bases, the J end lost 4 bases, and 15 bases lay between the germline ends. The CDR3 runs to 14 residues. In nucleotides, the CDR3 is TGCAGTGCTAGTTCCCTCCAGGGTGCCTATGGCTACACCTTC. Translation: CSASSLQGAYGYTF.

This rearrangement joins TRBV6-2 or TRBV6-3 to TRBJ1-5; D is possibly TRBD1 (6 bases). CDR1 and CDR2 from the germline V gene are MNHEY and SVGEGT. This CDR3 region has 14 residues. The V gene lost 7 bases and the J gene lost 5 bases, with 15 bases spanning the gap. CDR3 bases: TGTGCCAGCATCCCAGCAGGGGAGTATCAGCCCCAGCATTTT. Residues: CASIPAGEYQPQHF.

This clone appeared a few times. This chain links TRBV9 with TRBJ1-1; D may be TRBD1 (5 bases). V was trimmed by 4 bases and J by 3 bases, leaving 13 bases between them. Germline V lookup: CDR1 SGDLS, CDR2 YYNGEE. This CDR3 is 14 amino acids long. The CDR3 loop is CASSIMGGDTEAFF. The CDR3 DNA is TGTGCCAGCAGCATTATGGGGGGAGACACTGAAGCTTTCTTT. Drawing the rest from reference TRBV9 and TRBJ1-1, the complete variable domain is DSGVTQTPKHLITATGQRVTLRCSPRSGDLSVYWYQQSLDQGLQFLIQYYNGEERAKGNILERFSAQQFPDLHSELNLSSLELGDSALYFCASSIMGGDTEAFFGQGTRLTVV.

This clone was seen only a few times. This chain connects TRBV7-2 to TRBJ2-3; TRBD2 agrees at 11 bases. CDR3 size: 16 residues. Unmatched junction bases numbered 10, after V lost 5 bases and J lost 6 bases. In germline, CDR1 is SGHTA, CDR2 FQGNSA. The CDR3 DNA reads as TGTGCCAGCAGCGGAGCTAGCGGGGGGCTTGCGGATACGCAGTATTTT. It translates to CASSGASGGLADTQYF. The full variable domain, its missing parts supplied by reference TRBV7-2 and TRBJ2-3, is GAGVSQSPSNKVTEKGKDVELRCDPISGHTALYWYRQSLGQGLEFLIYFQGNSAPDKSGLPSDRFSAERTGGSVSTLTIQRTQQEDSAVYLCASSGASGGLADTQYFGPGTRLTVL.

This chain connects TRBV11-3 to TRBJ1-1; 7 bases agree with TRBD1. This CDR3 has 15 amino acids. The trim removed 1 base at V and 11 bases at J, leaving 13 bases unmatched. CDR1 is SGHNT and CDR2 is YENEEA in the germline V gene. In DNA form, the CDR3 reads TGTGCCAGCAGCTTAGGTTCTGGACAGGCCCCAGAGGCTTTCTTT. The encoded protein is CASSLGSGQAPEAFF.

The gene calls are TRBV6-1 and TRBJ2-7; D is possibly TRBD2 (6 bases). The ends were cut back, 1 base at V and 6 bases at J, with 13 bases in the middle. The CDR3 runs to 14 residues. The germline gives CDR1 MNHNS, CDR2 SASEGT. CDR3 protein: CASSEGLVPSEQYF. Here the CDR3 DNA reads TGTGCCAGCAGTGAAGGACTAGTTCCAAGCGAGCAGTACTTC.

CDR3: CASSLNLRSNYGYTF. CDR3 nucleotide sequence: TGTGCCAGCAGCTTGAATTTAAGGAGTAACTATGGCTACACCTTC. The chain employs TRBV5-6 and TRBJ1-2; D is unclear. Trimming stripped 1 base from V and 1 base from J, with 11 bases between. Looked up from germline, CDR1 is SGHDT and CDR2 is YYEEEE. There are 15 residues in the CDR3.

The rearrangement uses TRBV2 and TRBJ1-6; 7 nucleotides match TRBD1. Germline V gene sequence: CDR1 SNHLY, CDR2 FYNNEI. The CDR3 extends over 13 amino acids. The ends lost 3 bases at V and 12 bases at J; junction bases unmatched: 5. The CDR3, as DNA: TGTGCCAGCAGTGAGAATACAGGGGTACCCCTCCACTTT. Residues: CASSENTGVPLHF.

This rearrangement joins TRBV4-2 to TRBJ2-2; 12 bases line up with TRBD1. CDR3 length: 16 residues. The V and J ends lost 3 bases and 7 bases, in that order; junction bases with no gene match: 6. Germline lookup yields CDR1 LGHNA and CDR2 YNFKEQ. DNA of the CDR3: TGTGCCAGCAGCCATCCGGGACAGGGGGCTGTCGGGGAGCTGTTTTTT. Its translation: CASSHPGQGAVGELFF.

The chain has TRBV29-1 and TRBJ2-5, with 15 bases identical to TRBD2. The V and J ends lost 7 bases and 5 bases, in that order; junction bases with no gene match: 2. The germline CDR1 and CDR2 sequences are SQVTM and ANQGSEA. The CDR3 runs to 13 residues. The CDR3 reads CSGGTSGGETQYF. The CDR3 DNA reads as TGCAGCGGTGGGACTAGCGGGGGGGAGACCCAGTACTTC.

V usage is TRBV5-5 and J usage is TRBJ2-7, with 7 bases that match TRBD1. The CDR3 consists of 14 residues. V was pared by 3 bases and J by 5 bases, with 8 bases of the junction left unmatched. Germline V gene data show CDR1 as SGHKS and CDR2 as YYEKEE (reference sequence). For the CDR3, the DNA is TGTGCCAGCAGCTCCCCCCCAGGGGGTGACGAGCAGTACTTC. Its translation is CASSSPPGGDEQYF.

The rearrangement uses TRBV16 and TRBJ2-7; 11 nucleotides line up with TRBD1. CDR1 and CDR2 from the germline V gene are KGHSY and FQNENV. Trimming took 0 bases from V and 0 from J; bases not matched to a gene: 1. This CDR3 comprises 16 residues. CDR3 region: CASSQSGTGGSYEQYF. The CDR3 DNA reads as TGTGCCAGCAGCCAATCAGGGACAGGGGGCTCCTACGAGCAGTACTTC.

The gene calls are TRBV4-2 and TRBJ1-5; no clear D gene. This CDR3 has 16 amino acids. Germline V gives CDR1 LGHNA, CDR2 YNFKEQ. Between the trimmed V and J ends, which lost 1 base and 7 bases, there was a span of 17 bases. In DNA, the CDR3 is TGTGCCAGCAGCCAAGTAGGGCGGGATCCGAGACAGCCCCAGCATTTT. Translating it yields CASSQVGRDPRQPQHF.

The V and J genes are TRBV19 and TRBJ1-4; no clear D. The CDR3 extends over 13 amino acids. Germline CDR1 and CDR2: LNHDA and SQIVND (reference sequence). Trimming removed 8 bases at V and 7 bases at J, with 14 bases between. The CDR3 sequence: CASCRQDSEKLFF. For the CDR3, the DNA is TGTGCCAGTTGTCGGCAGGATAGTGAAAAACTGTTTTTT.

This clone was seen a handful of times. This chain uses TRBV5-4 with TRBJ1-3, with a possible D match to TRBD1 (5 bases). The CDR3 consists of 14 residues. V was pared by 2 bases and J by 0 bases, with 6 bases between. Germline CDR1 reads SGHNT; CDR2 reads YYREEE (reference sequence). CDR3 bases: TGTGCCAGCAGCTTACAGGCCTCTGGAAACACCATATATTTT. As protein: CASSLQASGNTIYF.

The chain is built from TRBV28 and TRBJ2-1, with 7 bases identical to TRBD1. The CDR3 runs 15 residues. The V segment lost 3 bases and the J segment 7 bases; nucleotides outside the gene matches: 9. Germline-derived CDR1 and CDR2 are MDHEN and SYDVKM. The CDR3 bases are TGTGCCAGCAGTTTCGGACAGGCTTTAAGTAATGAGCAGTTCTTC. It specifies CASSFGQALSNEQFF. Looking up the rest from reference TRBV28 and TRBJ2-1 gives the full variable domain: DVKVTQSSRYLVKRTGEKVFLECVQDMDHENMFWYRQDPGLGLRLIYFSYDVKMKEKGDIPEGYSVSREKKERFSLILESASTNQTSMYLCASSFGQALSNEQFFGPGTRLTVL.

This clone was recorded a few times. Sequence at one end of the junction differs from germline and may be a read error. The chain has TRBV7-7 and TRBJ2-1, with D unresolved. The CDR3 contains 15 residues. In germline, CDR1 is SSHAT, CDR2 FNYEAQ (reference sequence). The chain's CDR3 is CASSPTVSSYNEQFF. CDR3 nucleotide sequence: TGTGCTAGCAGCCCAACAGTGAGCTCCTACAATGAGCAGTTCTTC.

Relative to its sample, this clone is medium-sized. The chain recombines TRBV4-3 with TRBJ2-1; 11 bases match TRBD2. Germline V CDR1 and CDR2: LGHNA, YSLEER. The CDR3 is made up of 17 amino acids. V lost 0 bases to trimming and J lost 9 bases; unmatched junction nucleotides: 10. DNA for the CDR3: TGCGCCAGCAGCCAAGATGAAGGTCTAGCGGGGGGCTCTGAGCAGTTCTTC. It specifies CASSQDEGLAGGSEQFF.